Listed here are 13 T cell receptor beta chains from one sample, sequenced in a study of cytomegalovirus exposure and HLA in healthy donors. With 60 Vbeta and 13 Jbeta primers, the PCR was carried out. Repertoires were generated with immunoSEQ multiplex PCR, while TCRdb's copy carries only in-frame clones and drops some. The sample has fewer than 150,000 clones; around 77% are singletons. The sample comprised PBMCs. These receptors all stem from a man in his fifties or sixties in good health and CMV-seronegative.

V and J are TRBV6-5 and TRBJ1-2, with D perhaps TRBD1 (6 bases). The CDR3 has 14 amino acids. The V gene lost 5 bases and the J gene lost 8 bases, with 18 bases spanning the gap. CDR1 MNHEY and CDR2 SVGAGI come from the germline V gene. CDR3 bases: TGTGCCAGCAGTGATATTCAGGGGATACGCGGCTACACCTTC. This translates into CASSDIQGIRGYTF.

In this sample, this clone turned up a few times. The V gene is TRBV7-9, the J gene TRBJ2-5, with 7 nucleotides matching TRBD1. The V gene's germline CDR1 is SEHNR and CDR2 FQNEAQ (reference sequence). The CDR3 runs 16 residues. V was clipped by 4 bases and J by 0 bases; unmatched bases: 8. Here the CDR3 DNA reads TGTGCCAGCAGCTCCACAGGGGCCCTGTACCAAGAGACCCAGTACTTC. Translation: CASSSTGALYQETQYF.

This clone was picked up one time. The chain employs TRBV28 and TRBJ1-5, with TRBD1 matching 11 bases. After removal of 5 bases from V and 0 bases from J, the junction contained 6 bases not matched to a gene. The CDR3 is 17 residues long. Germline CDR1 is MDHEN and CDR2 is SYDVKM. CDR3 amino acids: CASSTRTGGFSNQPQHF. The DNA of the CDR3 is TGTGCCAGCAGTACGAGGACAGGGGGCTTTAGCAATCAGCCCCAGCATTTT.

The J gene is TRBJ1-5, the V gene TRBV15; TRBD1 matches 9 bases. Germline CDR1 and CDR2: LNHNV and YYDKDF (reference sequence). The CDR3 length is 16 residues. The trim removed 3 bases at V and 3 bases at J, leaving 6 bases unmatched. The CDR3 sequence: CATSSQTGGHNQPQHF. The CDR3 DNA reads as TGTGCCACCAGCAGCCAGACAGGGGGTCACAATCAGCCCCAGCATTTT.

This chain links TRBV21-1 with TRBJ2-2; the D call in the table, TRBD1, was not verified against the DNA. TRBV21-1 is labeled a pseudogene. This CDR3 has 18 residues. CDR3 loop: CASSKLNKDRTNTGELFF. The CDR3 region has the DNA TGTGCCAGCAGCAAACTGAATAAGGACAGGACGAACACCGGGGAGCTGTTTTTT.

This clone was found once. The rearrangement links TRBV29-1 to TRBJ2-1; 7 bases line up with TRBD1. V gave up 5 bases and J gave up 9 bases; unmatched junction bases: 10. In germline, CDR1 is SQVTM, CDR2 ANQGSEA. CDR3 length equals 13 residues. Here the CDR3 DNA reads TGCAGCGTTAGACAGGGCTGGGACGGTGAGCAGTTCTTC. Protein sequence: CSVRQGWDGEQFF.

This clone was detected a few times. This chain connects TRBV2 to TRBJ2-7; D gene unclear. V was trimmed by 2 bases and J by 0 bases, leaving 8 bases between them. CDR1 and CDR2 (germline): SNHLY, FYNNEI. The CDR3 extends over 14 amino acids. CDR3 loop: CASSEMAGSYEQYF. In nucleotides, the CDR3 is TGTGCCAGCAGTGAAATGGCAGGCTCCTACGAGCAGTACTTC.

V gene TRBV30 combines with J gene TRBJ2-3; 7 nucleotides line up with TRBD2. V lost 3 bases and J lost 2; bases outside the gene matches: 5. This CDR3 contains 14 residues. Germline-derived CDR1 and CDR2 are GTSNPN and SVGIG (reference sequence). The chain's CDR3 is CAWSGGTATDTQYF. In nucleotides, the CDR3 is TGTGCCTGGAGCGGGGGGACTGCCACAGATACGCAGTATTTT.

CDR3 DNA: TGCGCCAGCAGCTTGATCTATAGCCTTGCCACCGGGGAGCTGTTTTTT. Translation: CASSLIYSLATGELFF. The rearrangement joins TRBV5-1 to TRBJ2-2; D is ambiguous. V was clipped by 1 base and J by 4 bases, with 14 bases between them. The CDR3 runs 16 residues. CDR1 is SGHRS, CDR2 YFSETQ, per germline.

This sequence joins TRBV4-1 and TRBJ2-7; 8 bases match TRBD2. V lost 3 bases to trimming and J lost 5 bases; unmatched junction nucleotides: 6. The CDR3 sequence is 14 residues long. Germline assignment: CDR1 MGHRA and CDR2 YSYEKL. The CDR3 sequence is CASSQAGTRNEQYF. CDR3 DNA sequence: TGCGCCAGCAGCCAGGCCGGGACTAGAAACGAGCAGTACTTC.

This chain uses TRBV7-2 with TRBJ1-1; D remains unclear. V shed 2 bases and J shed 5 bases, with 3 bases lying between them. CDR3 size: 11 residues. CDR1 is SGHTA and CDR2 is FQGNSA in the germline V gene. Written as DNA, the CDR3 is TGTGCCAGCAGCTTACGGACTGAAGCTTTCTTT. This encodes CASSLRTEAFF.

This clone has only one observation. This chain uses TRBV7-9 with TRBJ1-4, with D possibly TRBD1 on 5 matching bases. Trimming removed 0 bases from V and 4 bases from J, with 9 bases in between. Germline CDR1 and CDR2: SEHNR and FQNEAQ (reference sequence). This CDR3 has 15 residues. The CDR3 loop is CASSLAGLYNEKLFF. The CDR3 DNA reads TGTGCCAGCAGCTTAGCGGGGCTTTATAATGAAAAACTGTTTTTT.

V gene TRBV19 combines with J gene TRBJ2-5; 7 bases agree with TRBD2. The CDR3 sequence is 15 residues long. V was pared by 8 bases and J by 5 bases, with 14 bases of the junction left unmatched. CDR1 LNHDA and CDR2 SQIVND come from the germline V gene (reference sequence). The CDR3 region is CASRRGGPRVETQYF. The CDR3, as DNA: TGTGCCAGTCGGAGGGGAGGGCCGCGGGTGGAGACCCAGTACTTC.